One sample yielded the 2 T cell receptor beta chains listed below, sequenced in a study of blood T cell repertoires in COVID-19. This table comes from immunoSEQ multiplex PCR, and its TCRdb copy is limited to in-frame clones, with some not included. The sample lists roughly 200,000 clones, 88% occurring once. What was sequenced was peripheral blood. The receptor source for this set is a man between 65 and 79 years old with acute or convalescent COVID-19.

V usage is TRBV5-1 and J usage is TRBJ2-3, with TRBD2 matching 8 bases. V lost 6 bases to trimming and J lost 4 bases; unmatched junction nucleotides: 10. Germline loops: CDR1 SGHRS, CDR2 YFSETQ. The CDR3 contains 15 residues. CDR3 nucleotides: TGCGCCAGCACAACTCCAGCGGGAGCAGCAGATACGCAGTATTTT. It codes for CASTTPAGAADTQYF.

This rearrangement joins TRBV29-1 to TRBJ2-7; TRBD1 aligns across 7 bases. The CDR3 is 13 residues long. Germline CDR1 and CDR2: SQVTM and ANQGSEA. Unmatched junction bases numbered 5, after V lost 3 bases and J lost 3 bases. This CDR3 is CSVDATGSYEQYF. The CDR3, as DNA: TGCAGCGTTGACGCGACAGGGAGCTACGAGCAGTACTTC.